This is a list of T cell receptor beta chains from one sample in a study of a mutant IDH1 vaccine in newly diagnosed glioma. Their target antigens are unknown. Only in-frame clones appear in the TCRdb table, and some are missing; sequencing was by immunoSEQ multiplex PCR. The sample consists of tens of thousands of clones, roughly 91% of them appearing once. The specimen comprised PBMCs, sampled from a glioma patient whose treatment included an IDH1 peptide vaccine. These receptors came from a woman between 50 and 59 years old with glioma. Both conserved end residues are trimmed from each CDR3. For some rows the clone size is stated as once, few or many, or as a class when expanded; others skip it.

abundance: -; v_gene: TRBV4-1; j_gene: TRBJ2-3; CDR3aa: ASSQGTSGTNTQY
abundance: -; v_gene: TRBV5-1; j_gene: TRBJ2-7; CDR3aa: ASSLVGGSYEQY
abundance: once; v_gene: TRBV6-5; j_gene: -; CDR3aa: ASSYSRTGGSEQY
abundance: -; v_gene: TRBV5-1; j_gene: TRBJ1-2; CDR3aa: ASSFGYANYGYT
abundance: -; v_gene: TRBV5-1; j_gene: TRBJ1-1; CDR3aa: ASSLAGGGYGEAF
abundance: -; v_gene: TRBV6-5; j_gene: TRBJ2-7; CDR3aa: ASSQGVSYEQY
abundance: -; v_gene: TRBV25-1; j_gene: TRBJ2-5; CDR3aa: ASSPIGLAGGRETQY
abundance: -; v_gene: TRBV2; j_gene: TRBJ2-7; CDR3aa: ASRDGTATIHEQY
abundance: -; v_gene: TRBV5-1; j_gene: TRBJ1-6; CDR3aa: ASSLTGQGNSPLH
abundance: -; v_gene: TRBV2; j_gene: TRBJ2-7; CDR3aa: ASSEQRSYEQY
abundance: -; v_gene: TRBV29-1; j_gene: TRBJ2-1; CDR3aa: SVRRLAGNNEQF
abundance: -; v_gene: TRBV4-1; j_gene: TRBJ2-1; CDR3aa: ASSRGNEQF
abundance: -; v_gene: TRBV19; j_gene: TRBJ1-1; CDR3aa: ASSLTRRWGVRSNTEAF
abundance: -; v_gene: TRBV14; j_gene: TRBJ1-5; CDR3aa: ASSHSWAWRSNQPQH
abundance: -; v_gene: TRBV19; j_gene: TRBJ1-5; CDR3aa: ASSGREWWQPQH
abundance: -; v_gene: TRBV11-2; j_gene: TRBJ2-2; CDR3aa: ASRLMGLGELF
abundance: -; v_gene: TRBV10-3; j_gene: TRBJ2-7; CDR3aa: AINPGPNYEQY
abundance: -; v_gene: TRBV7-9; j_gene: TRBJ1-4; CDR3aa: ASSHSFATNEKLF
abundance: -; v_gene: TRBV6-6; j_gene: TRBJ2-5; CDR3aa: ASTPLRPGTQY
abundance: -; v_gene: TRBV5-1; j_gene: TRBJ2-2; CDR3aa: ASSGRLVSRNTGELF
abundance: -; v_gene: TRBV7-9; j_gene: TRBJ2-1; CDR3aa: ASSYSNEQF
abundance: -; v_gene: TRBV5-1; j_gene: TRBJ2-7; CDR3aa: ASSLGAARSYEQY
abundance: -; v_gene: TRBV28; j_gene: TRBJ1-2; CDR3aa: ATMNNYGYT
abundance: -; v_gene: TRBV9; j_gene: TRBJ2-3; CDR3aa: ASSARQGAGTDTQY
abundance: -; v_gene: TRBV5-1; j_gene: TRBJ2-3; CDR3aa: ASSPGLAGDTQY
abundance: -; v_gene: TRBV18; j_gene: TRBJ2-7; CDR3aa: ASSLRTASYEQY
abundance: once; v_gene: TRBV10-3; j_gene: TRBJ2-7; CDR3aa: ATKDTLYEQY
abundance: once; v_gene: TRBV28; j_gene: TRBJ1-2; CDR3aa: ASSLRGGGYGYT
abundance: -; v_gene: TRBV28; j_gene: TRBJ1-2; CDR3aa: ASSLGRGYGYT
abundance: -; v_gene: TRBV7-8; j_gene: TRBJ2-7; CDR3aa: ASSLALVAGSYEQY
abundance: -; v_gene: TRBV19; j_gene: TRBJ2-5; CDR3aa: ASSIGTNEETQY
abundance: few; v_gene: TRBV7-9; j_gene: TRBJ2-1; CDR3aa: ASSFGLTGNEQF
abundance: -; v_gene: TRBV6-1; j_gene: TRBJ1-1; CDR3aa: ASSARGESTEAF
abundance: -; v_gene: TRBV11-2; j_gene: TRBJ2-1; CDR3aa: ASSPGTATQQF
abundance: once; v_gene: TRBV7-6; j_gene: TRBJ2-5; CDR3aa: ASSGPSWGETQY
abundance: -; v_gene: TRBV5-4; j_gene: TRBJ2-5; CDR3aa: ASSRTSGRGETQY
abundance: few; v_gene: TRBV7-6; j_gene: TRBJ1-1; CDR3aa: ASRPRVRDTEAF
abundance: once; v_gene: TRBV11-2; j_gene: TRBJ1-2; CDR3aa: ASTPSIGPNYGYT
abundance: -; v_gene: TRBV6-6; j_gene: TRBJ2-7; CDR3aa: ASSYSTSEQY
abundance: -; v_gene: TRBV9; j_gene: TRBJ2-5; CDR3aa: ASSVGSLGGMETQY
abundance: -; v_gene: TRBV15; j_gene: TRBJ2-7; CDR3aa: ATSRRGGSSYEQY
abundance: -; v_gene: TRBV5-1; j_gene: TRBJ2-7; CDR3aa: ASSRDRDYEQY
abundance: -; v_gene: TRBV5-6; j_gene: TRBJ2-1; CDR3aa: ASSLRASYNEQF
abundance: -; v_gene: TRBV27; j_gene: TRBJ1-1; CDR3aa: ASSARQGWDTEAF
abundance: -; v_gene: TRBV21-1; j_gene: TRBJ2-5; CDR3aa: ASSKGAQETQY
abundance: -; v_gene: TRBV7-2; j_gene: TRBJ2-3; CDR3aa: ASSLRGGTKFNTQY
abundance: -; v_gene: TRBV18; j_gene: TRBJ1-5; CDR3aa: ASSRRGGEPQH
abundance: -; v_gene: TRBV11-3; j_gene: TRBJ2-2; CDR3aa: ASSLDGVGSRSTGELF
abundance: -; v_gene: TRBV6-5; j_gene: TRBJ2-7; CDR3aa: ASSRTFRGTYEQY
abundance: -; v_gene: TRBV1; j_gene: TRBJ1-1; CDR3aa: TSSQALGTGNTEAF
abundance: -; v_gene: TRBV6-1; j_gene: TRBJ2-3; CDR3aa: ASAQGRGVTDTQY
abundance: -; v_gene: TRBV18; j_gene: TRBJ2-5; CDR3aa: ASSPLKTHKETQY
abundance: -; v_gene: TRBV5-4; j_gene: TRBJ1-1; CDR3aa: ASSLPRQAMNTEAF
abundance: -; v_gene: TRBV7-9; j_gene: TRBJ2-7; CDR3aa: ASTNAYEQY